This T cell receptor beta chain emerged from a study of cytomegalovirus exposure and HLA in healthy donors. On the study more broadly: The roughly 130 validation repertoires, a later analysis reported, used the same platform as the 600 to 700 repertoires from the first cohort. Study-level findings and limits: Reported results showed that the classifier diagnosed cytomegalovirus status with high specificity and sensitivity. The study recorded 160 or so TCR beta chains that were cytomegalovirus-associated.

The germline gives CDR1 SGHDN, CDR2 FVKESK. There are 14 residues in the CDR3. V lost 6 bases and J lost 0, with 8 bases in between. With regard to this clone: The antigen remains undetermined.

Only in-frame clones appear in the TCRdb table, and some are missing; sequencing was by immunoSEQ multiplex PCR. The sample carries about 140,000 clones, roughly nine tenths recorded once. The sequence derives from a young man in good health and CMV-seronegative. The chain is built from TRBV14 and TRBJ2-2; D is unclear. Sequenced material: PBMCs. The CDR3 loop reads CASSRRANTGELFF. CDR3 in DNA: TGTGCCAGCAGTAGGAGAGCGAACACCGGGGAGCTGTTTTTT.